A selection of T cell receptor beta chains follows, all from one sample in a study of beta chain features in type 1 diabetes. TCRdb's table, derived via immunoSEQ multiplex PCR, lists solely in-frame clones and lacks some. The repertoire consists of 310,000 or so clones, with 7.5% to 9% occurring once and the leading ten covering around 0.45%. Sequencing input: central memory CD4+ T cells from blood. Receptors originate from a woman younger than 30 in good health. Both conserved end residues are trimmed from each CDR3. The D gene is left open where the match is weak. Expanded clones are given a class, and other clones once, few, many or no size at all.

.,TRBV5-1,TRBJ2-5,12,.,ASSLAGRLETQY
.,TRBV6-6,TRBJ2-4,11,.,ASSYVWDSIQY
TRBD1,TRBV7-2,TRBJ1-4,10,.,ASSHSSRDSI
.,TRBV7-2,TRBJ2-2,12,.,ASSFSGATGELF
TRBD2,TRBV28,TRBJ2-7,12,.,ASSYTTSGYEQY
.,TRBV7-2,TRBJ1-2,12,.,ASSLAAGKDGYT
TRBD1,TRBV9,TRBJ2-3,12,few,ASSAGQGRDTQY
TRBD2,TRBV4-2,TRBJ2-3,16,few,ASSQEGLAGRSVNTQY
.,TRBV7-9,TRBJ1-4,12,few,ASSLRGSAEKLF
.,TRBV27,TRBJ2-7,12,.,ASRTLGGSYEQY
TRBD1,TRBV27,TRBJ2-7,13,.,ASSLGTVTTYEQY